One and the same sample provided the 27 T cell receptor beta chains below, sequenced in a study of cytomegalovirus exposure and HLA in healthy donors. A multiplex PCR was run with 60 Vbeta primers and 13 Jbeta primers. Method: immunoSEQ multiplex PCR; TCRdb's copy keeps in-frame clones and lacks some. The table records approximately 140,000 clones, about four fifths of them present only once. The sequencing sample was made of PBMCs. These receptors were taken from a human donor in good health.

This clone was found a few times. The chain employs TRBV7-2 and TRBJ2-7; 8 bases fit TRBD1. Looked up from germline, CDR1 is SGHTA and CDR2 is FQGNSA. The CDR3 is 17 amino acids. J lost 2 bases, V lost 0 bases, and 9 bases had no gene match. CDR3 protein: CASSLAGAGGATYEQYF. The CDR3 DNA reads TGTGCCAGCAGCTTAGCCGGAGCAGGGGGCGCGACCTACGAGCAGTACTTC.

The chain recombines TRBV5-5 with TRBJ1-3; a weak D match, TRBD1 (5 bases). Germline V gene sequence: CDR1 SGHKS, CDR2 YYEKEE (reference sequence). There are 17 residues in the CDR3. V lost 0 bases to trimming and J lost 1 base, with 14 bases between them. Written as DNA, the CDR3 is TGTGCCAGCAGCTTGGCGGCAGGGTATCAATCTGGAAACACCATATATTTT. It is translated as CASSLAAGYQSGNTIYF. The variable domain in full, with the rest retrieved from reference TRBV5-5 and TRBJ1-3, is DAGVTQSPTHLIKTRGQQVTLRCSPISGHKSVSWYQQVLGQGPQFIFQYYEKEERGRGNFPDRFSARQFPNYSSELNVNALLLGDSALYLCASSLAAGYQSGNTIYFGEGSWLTVV.

J is TRBJ2-1 and V is TRBV6-5, with 7 bases fitting TRBD1. With V trimmed by 6 bases and J by 0 bases, 5 bases remained unmatched. CDR3 length: 15 residues. Germline CDR1 MNHEY, CDR2 SVGAGI. The DNA of the CDR3 is TGTGCCAGCAGGTTGGACAGGAGCTCCTACAATGAGCAGTTCTTC. Translated, it gives CASRLDRSSYNEQFF.

In its sample, this clone was seen a few times. The V and J genes are TRBV5-5 and TRBJ1-2; TRBD1 agrees at 10 bases. V was pared by 2 bases and J by 2 bases, with 12 bases of the junction left unmatched. Looked up from germline, CDR1 is SGHKS and CDR2 is YYEKEE (reference sequence). The CDR3 loop spans 18 amino acids. As DNA, the CDR3 is TGTGCCAGCAGCTTCGTAACCATCCCGGGACAGGGGAACTATGGCTACACCTTC. Protein: CASSFVTIPGQGNYGYTF.

The CDR3 DNA follows: TGTGCCTGGAGCCGGGGGGGAGCCGAGTTTAATGAAAAACTGTTTTTT. As protein: CAWSRGGAEFNEKLFF. V is TRBV30 and J is TRBJ1-4, with a tentative D call TRBD1 (5 bases). Deletions cut 3 bases from V and 4 bases from J, with 18 bases between. The CDR3 spans 16 residues. CDR1 is GTSNPN and CDR2 is SVGIG in the germline V gene (reference sequence).

This clone has a single count. The same CDR3 can be traced to other DNA sequences in this sample. V and J are TRBV11-2 and TRBJ2-7, with D possibly matching TRBD1 (5 bases). V lost 3 bases to trimming and J lost 6 bases, with 12 bases between them. CDR3 length equals 13 residues. Looked up from germline, CDR1 is SGHAT and CDR2 is FQNNGV. This chain's CDR3 is CASSLSTGGEQYF. The CDR3 region has the DNA TGTGCCAGCAGCTTGAGCACAGGTGGCGAGCAGTACTTC.

V is TRBV5-6 and J is TRBJ2-3; 8 bases match TRBD2. The CDR3 length is 18 residues. Unmatched junction bases numbered 14, after V lost 4 bases and J lost 1 base. CDR1 and CDR2 from the germline V gene are SGHDT and YYEEEE. The CDR3: CASSPLGRGAPGTDTQYF. The CDR3, as DNA: TGTGCCAGCAGCCCCTTGGGGCGGGGGGCGCCTGGCACAGATACGCAGTATTTT. Based on the CDR3 plus reference TRBV5-6 and TRBJ2-3, the full variable domain is DAGVTQSPTHLIKTRGQQVTLRCSPKSGHDTVSWYQQALGQGPQFIFQYYEEEERQRGNFPDRFSGHQFPNYSSELNVNALLLGDSALYLCASSPLGRGAPGTDTQYFGPGTRLTVL.

This chain connects TRBV27 to TRBJ2-2; D gene ambiguous. Looked up from germline, CDR1 is MNHEY and CDR2 is SMNVEV (reference sequence). Trimming removed 0 bases from V and 4 bases from J, with 9 bases in between. The CDR3 is 15 amino acids. As DNA, the CDR3 is TGTGCCAGCAGTTTATCCGCGTCGGGCACCGGGGAGCTGTTTTTT. This encodes CASSLSASGTGELFF.

The rearrangement uses TRBV7-2 and TRBJ1-2, with no clear D. The length of the CDR3 is 15 residues. V dropped 1 base and J dropped 0 bases, with 9 bases sitting between them. CDR1 and CDR2 (germline): SGHTA, FQGNSA. The CDR3: CASSLVHRPNYGYTF. DNA of the CDR3: TGTGCCAGCAGCTTAGTTCACAGACCTAACTATGGCTACACCTTC.

The chain has TRBV4-2 and TRBJ2-3; TRBD1 aligns across 9 bases. CDR1 is LGHNA, CDR2 YNFKEQ, per germline. V dropped 4 bases and J dropped 4; count of bases not matched to a gene: 6. CDR3 size: 15 residues. CDR3 region: CASSRTGGEADTQYF. The CDR3 bases are TGTGCCAGCAGCCGAACAGGGGGCGAAGCAGATACGCAGTATTTT.

This clone was seen a few times. Written as DNA, the CDR3 is TGTGCCAGCAGCCCGGGGGGGCAGATGAACACAGATACGCAGTATTTT. Protein: CASSPGGQMNTDTQYF. This sequence joins TRBV7-9 and TRBJ2-3; 8 nucleotides agree with TRBD2. V shed 5 bases, J shed 2 bases, and the junction held 9 bases outside the gene matches. This CDR3 has 16 residues. The germline CDR1 and CDR2 sequences are SEHNR and FQNEAQ (reference sequence).

The chain has TRBV20-1 and TRBJ2-3; TRBD1 might be the D (6 bases). This CDR3 is built from 10 residues. Trimming cost V 5 bases and J 10 bases, with 10 bases left between them. Germline V CDR1 and CDR2: DFQATT, SNEGSKA (reference sequence). CDR3: CSAVRGSQYF. Written as DNA, the CDR3 is TGCAGTGCTGTCAGGGGATCGCAGTATTTT.

The chain is built from TRBV5-6 and TRBJ2-5, with D maybe TRBD1 (7 bases). Trimming took off 2 bases at V and 5 bases at J, with 13 bases between the two ends. Germline V CDR1 and CDR2: SGHDT, YYEEEE. The CDR3 contains 14 residues. The CDR3 spells CASSFEQGRETQYF. CDR3 nucleotide sequence: TGTGCCAGCAGCTTCGAACAGGGGAGGGAGACCCAGTACTTC.

This chain uses TRBV6-6 with TRBJ2-2, with D perhaps matching TRBD2 (5 bases). Germline V gene data show CDR1 as MNHNY and CDR2 as SVGAGI (reference sequence). The CDR3 extends over 13 amino acids. V dropped 6 bases and J dropped 3 bases, with 8 bases sitting between them. The CDR3 DNA sequence: TGTGCCAGCAGGGAGGCCGACACCGGGGAGCTGTTTTTT. Protein product: CASREADTGELFF.

This chain connects TRBV5-8 to TRBJ2-1; TRBD1 might be the D (6 bases). Deletions cut 0 bases from V and 8 bases from J, with 15 bases between. The CDR3 sequence is 15 residues long. The germline V gene has CDR1 SGHTS and CDR2 YDEGEE. DNA for the CDR3: TGTGCCAGCAGCTTGGAAGGGTCAGGGGTGGATGAGCAGTTCTTC. Encoded protein: CASSLEGSGVDEQFF. Full variable domain (rest looked up from reference TRBV5-8 and TRBJ2-1): EAGVTQSPTHLIKTRGQQATLRCSPISGHTSVYWYQQALGLGLQFLLWYDEGEERNRGNFPPRFSGRQFPNYSSELNVNALELEDSALYLCASSLEGSGVDEQFFGPGTRLTVL.

The rearrangement links TRBV4-2 to TRBJ2-3; 8 bases align to TRBD1. The germline V gene has CDR1 LGHNA and CDR2 YNFKEQ. Germline trimming cut 0 bases from V and 3 bases from J; bases unmatched to any gene: 2. This CDR3 contains 15 residues. CDR3 nucleotide sequence: TGTGCCAGCAGCCAAGAGTACAGGGGGACAGATACGCAGTATTTT. It specifies CASSQEYRGTDTQYF.

The genes are TRBV7-2 and TRBJ1-2; TRBD1 might be the D (5 bases). From germline, CDR1 is SGHTA and CDR2 FQGNSA. The V and J ends lost 8 bases and 8 bases respectively, with 12 bases between them. The CDR3 has 11 residues. The CDR3 spells CASAQGGGYTF. The CDR3 DNA follows: TGTGCCAGCGCTCAGGGTGGCGGCTACACCTTC. The complete variable domain, with remaining parts taken from reference TRBV7-2 and TRBJ1-2, reads GAGVSQSPSNKVTEKGKDVELRCDPISGHTALYWYRQSLGQGLEFLIYFQGNSAPDKSGLPSDRFSAERTGGSVSTLTIQRTQQEDSAVYLCASAQGGGYTFGSGTRLTVV.

The chain couples TRBV6-5 to TRBJ2-7; D unclear. V was pared by 2 bases and J by 4 bases, with 18 bases between. This CDR3 has 16 residues. Per germline, CDR1 MNHEY and CDR2 SVGAGI. The CDR3 region has the DNA TGTGCCAGCAGTTACCAGCTCGGAGACGGCAAATACGAGCAGTACTTC. Translation gives CASSYQLGDGKYEQYF.

The chain joins TRBV6-5 to TRBJ1-1, with D maybe TRBD1 (5 bases). This CDR3 has 12 residues. Deletions cut 2 bases from V and 5 bases from J, with 6 bases between. Per germline, CDR1 MNHEY and CDR2 SVGAGI. CDR3 residues: CASSYGGTEAFF. In DNA, the CDR3 is TGTGCCAGCAGTTACGGGGGGACTGAAGCTTTCTTT.

This clone was observed a few times. J is TRBJ2-7 and V is TRBV18; D may be TRBD2 (5 bases). Deletions cut 0 bases from V and 2 bases from J, with 11 bases between. From germline, CDR1 is KGHSH and CDR2 LQKENI. The CDR3 runs 15 residues. This chain's CDR3 is CASSPPPKGAYEQYF. The CDR3 DNA reads TGTGCCAGCTCACCACCTCCGAAGGGAGCCTACGAGCAGTACTTC.

The chain links TRBV19 to TRBJ1-5; 9 bases map to TRBD1. V lost 8 bases to trimming and J lost 2 bases; unmatched junction nucleotides: 16. CDR1 is LNHDA and CDR2 is SQIVND in the germline V gene (reference sequence). There are 18 residues in the CDR3. CDR3 region: CASGQRGTGIGGNQPQHF. CDR3 DNA sequence: TGTGCCAGTGGTCAGCGCGGGACAGGGATTGGGGGCAATCAGCCCCAGCATTTT.

The J gene is TRBJ2-3, the V gene TRBV7-2, with D maybe TRBD1 (6 bases). Trimming took 0 bases from V and 6 from J, leaving 13 bases between them. Per the germline V gene, CDR1 is SGHTA and CDR2 is FQGNSA. This CDR3 is 15 amino acids long. The CDR3 here is CASSLATTGSDTQYF. CDR3 nucleotide sequence: TGTGCCAGCAGCTTAGCCACGACAGGATCGGATACGCAGTATTTT.

The rearrangement links TRBV5-4 to TRBJ1-1; D is unresolved. The CDR3 is made up of 16 amino acids. Trimming took 0 bases from V and 3 from J, leaving 15 bases between them. Germline CDR1 reads SGHNT; CDR2 reads YYREEE (reference sequence). The CDR3 sequence: CASSLEPAGWYTEAFF. The CDR3 nucleotides read TGTGCCAGCAGCTTGGAGCCTGCGGGGTGGTACACTGAAGCTTTCTTT.

The chain combines TRBV18 with TRBJ1-2, with 7 bases identical to TRBD1. Looked up from germline, CDR1 is KGHSH and CDR2 is LQKENI. The CDR3 is made up of 13 amino acids. V shed 3 bases, J shed 7 bases, and the junction held 5 bases outside the gene matches. This CDR3 is CASSPSTGPGYTF. The CDR3 DNA is TGTGCCAGCTCACCTTCGACAGGGCCTGGCTACACCTTC.

The genes are TRBV15 and TRBJ1-2, with TRBD1 identical over 7 bases. The ends lost 0 bases at V and 7 bases at J; junction bases unmatched: 8. The CDR3 covers 15 residues. CDR1 LNHNV and CDR2 YYDKDF come from the germline V gene (reference sequence). The CDR3 nucleotides read TGTGCCACCAGCAGAGAGACAGGGCTTCCTCCTGGCTACACCTTC. This codes for CATSRETGLPPGYTF.

This clone was found a few times. The chain uses TRBV19 and TRBJ2-3; 8 bases are a match to TRBD2. CDR1 and CDR2 (germline): LNHDA, SQIVND (reference sequence). The ends lost 5 bases at V and 10 bases at J; junction bases unmatched: 14. The CDR3 totals 15 residues. The CDR3 DNA is TGTGCCAGTAGTTCTATCGGGACTAGTGCGTGCGCGCAGTATTTT. Translation: CASSSIGTSACAQYF.

The chain joins TRBV10-3 to TRBJ2-1, with D hard to call. The CDR3 loop spans 14 amino acids. Per the germline V gene, CDR1 is ENHRY and CDR2 is SYGVKD. V was cut by 3 bases and J by 8 bases, with 14 bases left in between. CDR3 nucleotides: TGTGCCATCAGTGATCCGAACCAGTCTGATGAGCAGTTCTTC. The encoded protein is CAISDPNQSDEQFF.